What follows describes a single T cell receptor beta chain. This sample stems from a study of blood T cell repertoires in COVID-19. The germline V gene has CDR1 ENHRY and CDR2 SYGVKD. The CDR3 contains 15 residues. V shed 4 bases, J shed 7 bases, and the junction held 4 bases outside the gene matches. Data came from immunoSEQ multiplex PCR; TCRdb stores just in-frame clones and leaves some out. The top ten hold 11% to 15% of the sample, which has fewer than 140,000 clones, roughly 80% seen once. Sequencing input: peripheral blood. The receptor was derived from an older woman with acute or convalescent COVID-19. The chain couples TRBV10-3 to TRBJ2-2; 12 bases match TRBD2. The DNA for the CDR3 is TGTGCCATCAGTGCGGCTAGCGGGAGGGTCGGGGAGCTGTTTTTT. Translating gives CAISAASGRVGELFF.